A single sample is the source of the 21 T cell receptor beta chains below, sequenced in a study of post-analysis software for immune sequencing data. General study results and limits: The study found TRBV5-6, TRBV5-1 and TRBV20-1 among five TRBV segments more frequent in patients than controls.

TCR beta libraries were prepared from cDNA with unique molecular identifiers. TCRdb processed the PCR reads anew with MiXCR; each CDR3 protein has one entry. The data contain roughly 540,000 distinct CDR3 sequences, roughly 34% of them seen just once; the ten biggest clones take up roughly 6%. No antigens are known for them. Input material: blood. These receptors were collected from a girl aged 2 to 17 with multiple sclerosis.

Only a few counts were recorded for this clonotype. The chain recombines TRBV7-6 with TRBJ2-1; possibly TRBD2 for D (5 bases). Germline-derived CDR1 and CDR2 are SGHVS and FNYEAQ. This CDR3 is 15 amino acids long. V was cut by 1 base and J by 4 bases, with 11 bases left in between. The DNA for the CDR3 is TGTGCCAGCAGCTTAGATGGGCGGGCTTACAATGAGCAGTTCTTC. This sequence encodes CASSLDGRAYNEQFF.

The rearrangement links TRBV12-3 or TRBV12-4 to TRBJ2-7, with 8 bases that match TRBD2. The CDR3 sequence is 13 residues long. V shed 7 bases, J shed 1 base, and the junction held 3 bases outside the gene matches. The CDR3 sequence: CASTGGDSYEQYF. The CDR3 DNA is TGTGCCAGCACGGGAGGGGATTCCTACGAGCAGTACTTC.

V is TRBV25-1 and J is TRBJ2-1, with 9 bases matching TRBD2. Losses at the gene ends were 9 bases for V and 7 bases for J; bases not matched to a gene: 7. CDR1 is MGHDK and CDR2 is SYGVNS in the germline V gene. CDR3 length: 13 amino acids. CDR3 DNA: TGTGCCAGGCTGATAGCGGGGGCTAATGAGCAGTTCTTC. The encoded protein is CARLIAGANEQFF.

Only a few counts were recorded for this clonotype. The CDR3 DNA is TGCAGTGCCTCGAACCAAGGAAGGACCGCCAATGAGCAGTTCTTC. Protein product: CSASNQGRTANEQFF. The chain uses TRBV20-1 and TRBJ2-1; D is ambiguous. V was trimmed by 6 bases and J by 6 bases, leaving 21 bases between them. The CDR3 is 15 amino acids. Germline V gene sequence: CDR1 DFQATT, CDR2 SNEGSKA (reference sequence).

This clonotype was detected a few times. Just one base apart from a much larger clone, this may be a read error. The V and J genes are TRBV12-3 or TRBV12-4 and TRBJ1-2, with 12 nucleotides matching TRBD1. The V gene end was trimmed by 8 bases and the J gene end by 2 bases; junction bases not matched to a gene: 6. The length of the CDR3 is 15 residues. DNA for the CDR3: TGTGCCAGCGGTACCGGGACAGGGGGCAACTATGGCTACACCTTC. This translates into CASGTGTGGNYGYTF.

This clonotype was counted between two and nine times. The rearrangement joins TRBV4-1 to TRBJ2-4; D tentatively reads TRBD1 or TRBD2 (6 bases each). Germline CDR1 and CDR2: MGHRA and YSYEKL. The CDR3 length is 17 residues. Trimming removed 0 bases from V and 8 bases from J, with 20 bases in between. CDR3 residues: CASSQDVTGARLDIQYF. CDR3 DNA: TGCGCCAGCAGCCAAGATGTAACGGGGGCTAGGTTGGACATTCAGTACTTC.

The chain uses TRBV20-1 and TRBJ2-1; 7 bases match TRBD2. V trimming: 3 bases; J trimming: 5 bases; junction bases outside the gene matches: 10. Germline CDR1 and CDR2: DFQATT and SNEGSKA (reference sequence). This CDR3 comprises 15 residues. The CDR3 nucleotides read TGCAGTGCTAGCGGGGGGTCTTTAGGGGACAATGAGCAGTTCTTC. This gives the protein CSASGGSLGDNEQFF.

This clonotype was detected a few times. The chain is built from TRBV7-2 and TRBJ1-5, with TRBD1 as a possible D gene (5 bases). This CDR3 comprises 14 residues. V was shortened by 1 base and J by 7 bases, with 11 bases between the two germline ends. Germline values: CDR1 SGHTA, CDR2 FQGNSA. Written as DNA, the CDR3 is TGTGCCAGCAGCTTAGGTAGGGAGGGGCAGCCCCAGCATTTT. This gives the protein CASSLGREGQPQHF.

The chain recombines TRBV5-1 with TRBJ2-1, with D perhaps matching TRBD1 (6 bases). V was trimmed by 2 bases and J by 7 bases, leaving 13 bases between them. The germline CDR1 and CDR2 sequences are SGHRS and YFSETQ. The CDR3 has 14 amino acids. The CDR3 sequence is CASSFTGSGNEQFF. In nucleotides, the CDR3 is TGCGCCAGCAGCTTCACAGGGTCGGGTAATGAGCAGTTCTTC.

The chain couples TRBV10-3 to TRBJ2-3; weak D call: TRBD2 (6 bases). The germline gives CDR1 ENHRY, CDR2 SYGVKD. The ends were cut back, 6 bases at V and 4 bases at J, with 14 bases in the middle. CDR3 length: 14 amino acids. The DNA for the CDR3 is TGTGCCATCAGCCTCACGGGGGTGGCAGATACGCAGTATTTT. Protein: CAISLTGVADTQYF.

CDR3 coding DNA: TGCAGCGGATTGGGTACAGATACGCAGTATTTT. Encoded protein: CSGLGTDTQYF. V is TRBV20-1 and J is TRBJ2-3; D gene uncertain. CDR1 DFQATT and CDR2 SNEGSKA come from the germline V gene (reference sequence). The CDR3 contains 11 residues.

This clonotype appeared a few times. The V gene is TRBV29-1, the J gene TRBJ1-2; no reliable D call. The CDR3 loop spans 13 amino acids. Trimming took off 3 bases at V and 4 bases at J, with 12 bases between the two ends. Germline V CDR1 and CDR2: SQVTM, ANQGSEA. CDR3 amino acids: CSVETASRYGYTF. For the CDR3, the DNA is TGCAGCGTTGAGACGGCCAGCCGCTATGGCTACACCTTC.

The CDR3 protein is CASSPQGPAGATGELFF. The DNA of the CDR3 is TGCGCCAGCAGCCCTCAGGGGCCAGCGGGGGCGACCGGGGAGCTGTTTTTT. The chain is built from TRBV5-1 and TRBJ2-2, with 8 positions matching TRBD2. J was trimmed by 5 bases and V by 4 bases; bases with no gene match: 13. Germline V lookup: CDR1 SGHRS, CDR2 YFSETQ. The CDR3 loop spans 17 amino acids.

The rearrangement joins TRBV5-6 to TRBJ1-1; a weak D match, TRBD1 (5 bases). The CDR3 is made up of 13 amino acids. V was clipped by 0 bases and J by 7 bases, with 10 bases between them. Germline V gives CDR1 SGHDT, CDR2 YYEEEE. CDR3 in DNA: TGTGCCAGCAGCTTGGGGGACTCTATTGAAGCTTTCTTT. Translation gives CASSLGDSIEAFF.

This clonotype has just a few counts. This chain connects TRBV6-5 to TRBJ1-5; 7 bases line up with TRBD1. There are 13 residues in the CDR3. Germline V CDR1 and CDR2: MNHEY, SVGAGI. V gave up 5 bases and J gave up 5 bases; unmatched junction bases: 3. CDR3 region: CASSRDRDQPQHF. CDR3 in DNA: TGTGCCAGCAGTCGAGACAGGGATCAGCCCCAGCATTTT.

As concerns this clonotype: This may come from a read error, since a much larger clone is one base off. The V call is TRBV5-1, the J call TRBJ2-5; possible D gene TRBD2, 7 bases. Germline V gives CDR1 SGHRS, CDR2 YFSETQ. CDR3 length equals 15 residues. The CDR3 sequence is CAGSVGGGAEETQYF. CDR3 bases: TGCGCCGGCAGCGTCGGCGGGGGCGCCGAAGAGACCCAGTACTTC.

This clonotype was counted between two and nine times. The CDR3 is CASSLGTNQETQYF. CDR3 coding DNA: TGCGCCAGCAGCTTGGGGACTAATCAAGAGACCCAGTACTTC. The rearrangement joins TRBV5-1 to TRBJ2-5; D perhaps matches TRBD2 (6 bases). Looked up from germline, CDR1 is SGHRS and CDR2 is YFSETQ. CDR3 length equals 14 residues. The ends were cut back, 0 bases at V and 2 bases at J, with 8 bases in the middle.

This clonotype has just a few counts. V gene TRBV5-1 combines with J gene TRBJ2-2; possibly TRBD2 for D (6 bases). This CDR3 is 15 amino acids long. The germline V and J ends were trimmed by 4 bases and 4 bases, with 14 bases remaining between them. Germline values: CDR1 SGHRS, CDR2 YFSETQ. The CDR3 region is CASSPQVGGTGELFF. CDR3 DNA: TGCGCCAGCAGCCCCCAGGTGGGGGGCACCGGGGAGCTGTTTTTT.

This chain links TRBV20-1 with TRBJ2-3; D might be TRBD2 (5 bases). CDR3 length: 13 residues. The V gene lost 1 base and the J gene lost 2 bases, with 7 bases spanning the gap. Germline values: CDR1 DFQATT, CDR2 SNEGSKA (reference sequence). DNA for the CDR3: TGCAGTGCTAGAGTGGGAGTCACAGATACGCAGTATTTT. This encodes CSARVGVTDTQYF.

The chain is built from TRBV20-1 and TRBJ2-3; D is possibly TRBD1 (5 bases). The ends were cut back, 3 bases at V and 4 bases at J, with 5 bases in the middle. The CDR3 length is 11 residues. CDR1 and CDR2 (germline): DFQATT, SNEGSKA (reference sequence). For the CDR3, the DNA is TGCAGTGCTAGCAGGGCAGATACGCAGTATTTT. Amino acid sequence: CSASRADTQYF.

V usage is TRBV9 and J usage is TRBJ2-1; D remains ambiguous. Germline CDR1 SGDLS, CDR2 YYNGEE. This CDR3 has 16 amino acids. The V and J ends lost 1 base and 1 base respectively, with 12 bases between them. The CDR3 DNA reads as TGTGCCAGCAGCGTAACCGGTGGCGTGTCCTACAATGAGCAGTTCTTC. This gives the protein CASSVTGGVSYNEQFF.